This TCR beta chain was sequenced during a study of regulatory T cells in long-lasting Graves disease. Time point here: newly diagnosed GD, antithyroid drugs for less than 3 months. RNA extracted from PBMCs served as the sequencing template. At least ten counts were recorded for this clonotype. Construction of TCR beta libraries relied on iRepertoire HTBI primers and on Arm-PCR targeting CDR3 regions. TCRdb ran MiXCR on the multiplex PCR reads and lists one entry per CDR3 protein. The table has some 330,000 distinct CDR3 sequences, approximately 10% seen once. In addition, the sample was reused for a study of T cells in Graves' hyperthyroidism and ophthalmopathy.

This receptor was obtained from a young woman with Graves disease. The sample in question was peripheral blood mononuclear cells (PBMCs), obtained at new diagnosis, from a patient treated with antithyroid drugs.

Here the CDR3 reads CASSFLLTDTQYF. The CDR3 nucleotides are TGTGCCAGCAGCTTTTTACTCACAGATACGCAGTATTTT. This chain uses TRBV7-9 with TRBJ2-3; the D is unclear. V lost 3 bases, J lost 2 bases, and 6 bases lay in between. The germline V gene encodes CDR1 SEHNR and CDR2 FQNEAQ (reference sequence). The CDR3 has 13 amino acids.